Below, 19 T cell receptor beta chains from the same sample are listed, as sequenced in a study of PD-1 blockade in mismatch repair-deficient tumors. Sequenced by immunoSEQ multiplex PCR; TCRdb stores in-frame clones only, minus some. The sample includes around 30,000 clones, 80% of them seen just once. The starting material was PBMCs, obtained around 6 weeks after starting pembrolizumab. The origin of the receptors is an adult with mismatch repair-deficient cancer.

This clone was picked up a small number of times. The V and J genes are TRBV30 and TRBJ1-2; no clear D. The CDR3 runs 13 residues. CDR1 and CDR2 from the germline V gene are GTSNPN and SVGIG (reference sequence). V lost 0 bases and J lost 4, with 9 bases in between. CDR3 nucleotide sequence: TGTGCCTGGAGTGTTGAGGCCAGCTATGGCTACACCTTC. Its translation is CAWSVEASYGYTF.

This clone was detected only a few times. This sequence joins TRBV10-3 and TRBJ2-7, with 12 bases aligning to TRBD2. The CDR3 consists of 16 residues. After removal of 1 base from V and 3 bases from J, the junction contained 4 bases not matched to a gene. Per the germline V gene, CDR1 is ENHRY and CDR2 is SYGVKD. The CDR3 reads CAISELLAGGLYEQYF. The CDR3, as DNA: TGTGCCATCAGTGAGTTACTAGCGGGAGGCCTCTACGAGCAGTACTTC.

This sequence joins TRBV28 and TRBJ2-3; 12 nucleotides align to TRBD2. This CDR3 contains 18 residues. The germline gives CDR1 MDHEN, CDR2 SYDVKM. The V gene end was trimmed by 5 bases and the J gene end by 0 bases; junction bases not matched to a gene: 9. The CDR3 loop is CASSIPGLAGTSTDTQYF. The CDR3 region has the DNA TGTGCCAGCAGTATTCCGGGACTAGCGGGTACTAGCACAGATACGCAGTATTTT.

Of note for this clone: One end of the junction fails to match germline, which may point to a read error. The CDR3, as DNA: TGTGCCAGTAGCTTCATAGGGAGGGGGATTGAGCAGTTCTTC. Its protein is CASSFIGRGIEQFF. The V and J genes are TRBV7-9 and TRBJ2-1; weak D call: TRBD2 (7 bases). The CDR3 extends over 14 amino acids. Germline values: CDR1 SEHNR, CDR2 FQNEAQ (reference sequence).

Concerning this clone itself: Other DNA sequences in the sample encode the same CDR3. This chain joins TRBV7-9 and TRBJ2-1; 10 nucleotides line up with TRBD2. The CDR3 spans 16 residues. The germline V gene has CDR1 SEHNR and CDR2 FQNEAQ (reference sequence). J gave up 2 bases and V 0 bases, and 1 base lay outside the gene matches. As DNA, the CDR3 is TGTGCCAGCAGCTTAGCACTAGCGGGGACCTACAATGAGCAGTTCTTC. Translation: CASSLALAGTYNEQFF. Supplemented by reference TRBV7-9 and TRBJ2-1, the full variable domain reads DTGVSQNPRHKITKRGQNVTFRCDPISEHNRLYWYRQTLGQGPEFLTYFQNEAQLEKSRLLSDRFSAERPKGSFSTLEIQRTEQGDSAMYLCASSLALAGTYNEQFFGPGTRLTVL.

The V and J genes are TRBV5-1 and TRBJ2-7, with 7 bases matching TRBD1. The CDR3 is made up of 15 amino acids. The V gene's germline CDR1 is SGHRS and CDR2 YFSETQ. V dropped 0 bases and J dropped 0; count of bases not matched to a gene: 3. The CDR3 DNA is TGCGCCAGCAGCTTGGGTGGGACAGCCTCCTACGAGCAGTACTTC. Amino acids: CASSLGGTASYEQYF.

The J gene is TRBJ2-1, the V gene TRBV6-5; the match to TRBD2 covers 13 bases. Germline loops: CDR1 MNHEY, CDR2 SVGAGI. CDR3 length equals 15 residues. The V and J ends lost 9 bases and 7 bases, in that order; junction bases with no gene match: 9. DNA of the CDR3: TGTGCCAGTACAAAACTAGCGGGAGGGCTGAATGAGCAGTTCTTC. Translating it yields CASTKLAGGLNEQFF.

The V call is TRBV7-9, the J call TRBJ1-5; 7 nucleotides line up with TRBD1. Germline lookup yields CDR1 SEHNR and CDR2 FQNEAQ (reference sequence). CDR3 length: 16 amino acids. The ends lost 2 bases at V and 6 bases at J; junction bases unmatched: 10. CDR3 in amino acids: CASSLRGQWRGQPQHF. The CDR3 DNA reads as TGTGCCAGCAGCTTACGGGGACAGTGGAGGGGTCAGCCCCAGCATTTT.

The rearrangement links TRBV2 to TRBJ2-7; D possibly corresponds to TRBD2 (6 bases). The V end lost 4 bases, the J end lost 3 bases, and 10 bases lay between the germline ends. Germline V lookup: CDR1 SNHLY, CDR2 FYNNEI. This CDR3 is built from 13 residues. The CDR3 protein is CASSGGLHYEQYF. For the CDR3, the DNA is TGTGCCAGCAGTGGGGGACTGCACTACGAGCAGTACTTC.

The V and J genes are TRBV7-9 and TRBJ2-1; 7 nucleotides agree with TRBD1. The CDR3 loop spans 15 amino acids. Germline V gives CDR1 SEHNR, CDR2 FQNEAQ (reference sequence). V shed 4 bases and J 5 bases; nucleotides not matched to a gene: 8. CDR3 nucleotide sequence: TGTGCCAGCAGCTCCCAGGGGGTATGGGACAATGAGCAGTTCTTC. Its protein product is CASSSQGVWDNEQFF.

This clone has a single count. This rearrangement joins TRBV25-1 to TRBJ1-3; no reliable D call. V was trimmed by 0 bases and J by 6 bases, leaving 12 bases between them. This CDR3 is 15 amino acids long. The germline V gene has CDR1 MGHDK and CDR2 SYGVNS. CDR3 sequence: CASSEYSPGKNTIYF. The CDR3 region has the DNA TGTGCCAGCAGTGAATATTCTCCAGGAAAAAACACCATATATTTT.

The chain is built from TRBV2 and TRBJ2-1; D possibly corresponds to TRBD2 (6 bases). The V end was cut by 7 bases, the J end by 15 bases, with 19 bases between. The germline CDR1 and CDR2 sequences are SNHLY and FYNNEI. There are 12 residues in the CDR3. The CDR3 DNA follows: TGTGCCAGCAACGCCCTGGAGGAGGGGCTGTTCTTC. The encoded protein is CASNALEEGLFF.

The rearrangement uses TRBV21-1 and TRBJ2-3; the table assigns TRBD1, which was not confirmed against the DNA. TRBV21-1 is shown as a pseudogene. This CDR3 has 16 residues. DNA for the CDR3: TGTGCCAGCAGCAAAGCTAGACAGGAATCCACAGATACGCAGTATTTT. Residues: CASSKARQESTDTQYF.

Points on this clone: This same CDR3 is encoded by further DNA sequences in the sample. This chain links TRBV27 with TRBJ1-1; D remains unclear. The V gene lost 3 bases and the J gene lost 2 bases, with 7 bases spanning the gap. The germline CDR1 and CDR2 sequences are MNHEY and SMNVEV (reference sequence). The CDR3 sequence is 13 residues long. The CDR3 region has the DNA TGTGCCAGCAGTTTGGGCCGAAACACTGAAGCTTTCTTT. Amino acid sequence: CASSLGRNTEAFF.

This clone was observed a single time. The chain couples TRBV19 to TRBJ1-6; tentative D call: TRBD1 (5 bases). This CDR3 has 17 residues. The V and J ends lost 10 bases and 0 bases respectively, with 19 bases between them. Germline V gene lookup returns CDR1 LNHDA and CDR2 SQIVND (reference sequence). The DNA for the CDR3 is TGTGCCACGTCCAACAGGATCCAGAGCTCCTATAATTCACCCCTCCACTTT. Protein: CATSNRIQSSYNSPLHF.

In this sample, this clone turned up a few times. The chain employs TRBV6-1 and TRBJ1-6; 8 nucleotides line up with TRBD1. Germline V lookup: CDR1 MNHNS, CDR2 SASEGT. V was clipped by 3 bases and J by 9 bases; unmatched bases: 1. The CDR3 has 13 amino acids. This CDR3 is CASSEDRASPLHF. The CDR3 DNA reads TGTGCCAGCAGTGAGGACAGGGCTTCACCCCTCCACTTT.

The V and J genes are TRBV21-1 and TRBJ1-6. TRBV21-1 is labeled a pseudogene. The CDR3 is 15 residues long. CDR3 bases: TGTGCCAGCAGCAAAGGCGGGCCCGCGGGCTCACCCCTCCACTTT. Its protein product is CASSKGGPAGSPLHF.

This clone was seen just once. The chain combines TRBV19 with TRBJ2-1; a weak D match, TRBD1 (6 bases). The CDR3 totals 15 residues. Germline CDR1 reads LNHDA; CDR2 reads SQIVND (reference sequence). With 11 bases removed from V and 6 bases from J, the gap between germline ends came to 23 bases. CDR3: CARSRWGPILNEQFF. The CDR3 nucleotides read TGTGCCCGATCGAGATGGGGGCCGATTCTCAATGAGCAGTTCTTC. Full variable domain (rest looked up from reference TRBV19 and TRBJ2-1): DGGITQSPKYLFRKEGQNVTLSCEQNLNHDAMYWYRQDPGQGLRLIYYSQIVNDFQKGDIAEGYSVSREKKESFPLTVTSAQKNPTAFYLCARSRWGPILNEQFFGPGTRLTVL.

The CDR3 loop reads CASSLGHIAGGQDEQYF. The CDR3 nucleotides read TGCGCCAGCAGCTTGGGACACATAGCGGGAGGGCAAGACGAGCAGTACTTC. V and J are TRBV5-1 and TRBJ2-7; the match to TRBD2 covers 11 bases. V trimming: 0 bases; J trimming: 5 bases; junction bases outside the gene matches: 10. The CDR3 spans 17 residues. Germline CDR1 and CDR2: SGHRS and YFSETQ.